This TCR beta chain originates from a study of blood T cell repertoires in COVID-19. Germline CDR1 and CDR2: ENHRY and SYGVKD. The CDR3 is 16 amino acids. The V gene lost 7 bases and the J gene lost 0 bases, with 16 bases spanning the gap. Sequenced by immunoSEQ multiplex PCR; TCRdb stores in-frame clones only, minus some. Of fewer than 350,000 clones in the sample, 70% to 90% are singletons; the top ten hold 1.5% to 2%. This sequence originates from a woman aged 25-40 years with COVID-19, enrolled during active disease. The sequencing sample was made of peripheral blood. The chain employs TRBV10-3 and TRBJ1-5, with a possible D match to TRBD1 (6 bases). The CDR3 region has the DNA TGTGCCATCACCAAGTGGACAGTCGCTAGCAATCAGCCCCAGCATTTT. It yields the protein CAITKWTVASNQPQHF.